Below are 22 T cell receptor beta chains sequenced from a single sample in a study of cytomegalovirus exposure and HLA in healthy donors. Assay used: immunoSEQ multiplex PCR; TCRdb lists only in-frame clones, some missing. Of over 150,000 clones in the sample, 85% to 90% were seen once. Sequenced sample: PBMCs. The receptors shown here come from a woman aged 18-29 years in good health and CMV-seropositive.

The V call is TRBV9, the J call TRBJ1-3; the D gene is possibly TRBD1 (5 bases). CDR1 is SGDLS, CDR2 YYNGEE, per germline. This CDR3 has 15 amino acids. V lost 4 bases and J lost 3, with 14 bases in between. CDR3 in DNA: TGTGCCAGCAGCATCCAGGGTGTCGGTGGAAACACCATATATTTT. Translation gives CASSIQGVGGNTIYF. The full variable domain, rest sourced from reference TRBV9 and TRBJ1-3, is DSGVTQTPKHLITATGQRVTLRCSPRSGDLSVYWYQQSLDQGLQFLIQYYNGEERAKGNILERFSAQQFPDLHSELNLSSLELGDSALYFCASSIQGVGGNTIYFGEGSWLTVV.

This clone was seen only a few times. The V gene is TRBV19, the J gene TRBJ1-5; 8 nucleotides agree with TRBD1. The CDR3 loop spans 13 amino acids. Germline CDR1 and CDR2: LNHDA and SQIVND (reference sequence). The V gene end was trimmed by 7 bases and the J gene end by 4 bases; junction bases not matched to a gene: 3. CDR3 nucleotide sequence: TGTGCCAGTAAGGACAGGGTGAATCAGCCCCAGCATTTT. Translated, it gives CASKDRVNQPQHF.

The count of this clone is one. This rearrangement joins TRBV5-1 to TRBJ2-1; possible D gene TRBD1, 6 bases. Deletions cut 4 bases from V and 7 bases from J, with 24 bases between. This CDR3 has 17 amino acids. From germline, CDR1 is SGHRS and CDR2 YFSETQ. The CDR3 nucleotides read TGCGCCAGCAGCCCTACCCTCGGACAGACAATCACGAATGAGCAGTTCTTC. This codes for CASSPTLGQTITNEQFF.

The sample holds one count of this clone. The chain employs TRBV5-1 and TRBJ1-5, with a weak D call TRBD1 (5 bases). Trimming removed 4 bases at V and 7 bases at J, with 18 bases between. This CDR3 is 15 amino acids long. Germline CDR1 is SGHRS and CDR2 is YFSETQ. The CDR3 nucleotides are TGCGCCAGCAGCCCGGGCGGGGGACTGGACCAGCCCCAGCATTTT. It encodes CASSPGGGLDQPQHF.

J is TRBJ1-1 and V is TRBV7-2; 10 bases are shared with TRBD1. The germline CDR1 and CDR2 sequences are SGHTA and FQGNSA. J gave up 5 bases and V 5 bases, and 5 bases lay outside the gene matches. The CDR3 has 14 amino acids. CDR3 DNA sequence: TGTGCCAGCAGCCGACAGGGGGCTGGGACTGAAGCTTTCTTT. It yields the protein CASSRQGAGTEAFF.

This chain connects TRBV2 to TRBJ1-5; 8 positions match TRBD1. V trimming: 5 bases; J trimming: 6 bases; junction bases outside the gene matches: 6. Germline V gene lookup returns CDR1 SNHLY and CDR2 FYNNEI. CDR3 size: 14 residues. Here the CDR3 reads CASSLDREGQPQHF. The CDR3, as DNA: TGTGCCAGCAGTCTGGACAGGGAAGGTCAGCCCCAGCATTTT. Full variable domain (rest looked up from reference TRBV2 and TRBJ1-5): EPEVTQTPSHQVTQMGQEVILRCVPISNHLYFYWYRQILGQKVEFLVSFYNNEISEKSEIFDDQFSVERPDGSNFTLKIRSTKLEDSAMYFCASSLDREGQPQHFGDGTRLSIL.

The rearrangement joins TRBV4-1 to TRBJ1-5; D is unclear. With 0 bases removed from V and 5 bases from J, the gap between germline ends came to 8 bases. The CDR3 totals 14 residues. In germline, CDR1 is MGHRA, CDR2 YSYEKL. This CDR3 reads CASSQDSRDQPQHF. As DNA, the CDR3 is TGCGCCAGCAGCCAAGATAGTCGGGATCAGCCCCAGCATTTT.

This clone was counted a few times. This sequence joins TRBV4-1 and TRBJ2-1; 10 nucleotides line up with TRBD2. The CDR3 has 18 residues. The germline V gene encodes CDR1 MGHRA and CDR2 YSYEKL. The ends lost 4 bases at V and 0 bases at J; junction bases unmatched: 9. For the CDR3, the DNA is TGCGCCAGCAGCCCGAGCACCCCTAGCGGGGGCTCCTACAATGAGCAGTTCTTC. It is translated as CASSPSTPSGGSYNEQFF.

V is TRBV14 and J is TRBJ2-1; 9 bases map to TRBD2. The germline V gene encodes CDR1 SGHDN and CDR2 FVKESK. J gave up 4 bases and V 8 bases, and 3 bases lay outside the gene matches. CDR3 length: 13 residues. The CDR3 DNA sequence: TGTGCCAGCCGACTAGCGGCATACAATGAGCAGTTCTTC. Its translation is CASRLAAYNEQFF.

V and J are TRBV6-6 and TRBJ2-7; D perhaps matches TRBD1 (5 bases). This CDR3 contains 15 residues. The V and J ends lost 3 bases and 5 bases respectively, with 17 bases between them. Per the germline V gene, CDR1 is MNHNY and CDR2 is SVGAGI (reference sequence). CDR3 nucleotides: TGTGCCAGCAGTTATCCTCCAGGGTTTTCCCACGAGCAGTACTTC. Translating it yields CASSYPPGFSHEQYF.

V gene TRBV18 combines with J gene TRBJ2-6, with D possibly TRBD1 on 6 matching bases. Trimming took off 3 bases at V and 0 bases at J, with 18 bases between the two ends. Germline CDR1 is KGHSH and CDR2 is LQKENI. This CDR3 spans 19 amino acids. The chain's CDR3 is CASSPQGWVLSSGANVLTF. In DNA, the CDR3 is TGTGCCAGCTCACCGCAGGGGTGGGTGCTAAGCTCTGGGGCCAACGTCCTGACTTTC.

The chain combines TRBV5-5 with TRBJ2-7; TRBD1 agrees at 7 bases. The J segment lost 3 bases and the V segment lost 4 bases, leaving 4 bases of the junction unmatched. The CDR3 contains 13 residues. The germline V gene encodes CDR1 SGHKS and CDR2 YYEKEE (reference sequence). CDR3 coding DNA: TGTGCCAGCAGCAGACAGGGAAGCTACGAGCAGTACTTC. Encoded protein: CASSRQGSYEQYF.

This clone was picked up one time. The chain employs TRBV19 and TRBJ2-2, with D tentatively TRBD2 (5 bases). The germline V gene has CDR1 LNHDA and CDR2 SQIVND (reference sequence). V lost 5 bases to trimming and J lost 3 bases, with 7 bases between them. The CDR3 length is 13 residues. The DNA for the CDR3 is TGTGCCAGTAGTCGGGGATACACCGGGGAGCTGTTTTTT. Residues: CASSRGYTGELFF.

The DNA for the CDR3 is TGTGCCAGCAGCGTAGGGGCCGAGTACGAGCAGTACTTC. As protein: CASSVGAEYEQYF. This chain connects TRBV9 to TRBJ2-7; D unclear. V dropped 0 bases and J dropped 4 bases, with 8 bases sitting between them. This CDR3 has 13 residues. Germline V gene lookup returns CDR1 SGDLS and CDR2 YYNGEE.

The rearrangement links TRBV5-6 to TRBJ1-2; tentatively, D is TRBD1 (6 bases). The CDR3 is made up of 16 amino acids. The V and J ends lost 6 bases and 6 bases respectively, with 24 bases between them. Looked up from germline, CDR1 is SGHDT and CDR2 is YYEEEE. The CDR3 region has the DNA TGTGCCAGCACCCCCTGGGGGGGGCGCTCCCCTCATGGCTACACCTTC. Amino acids: CASTPWGGRSPHGYTF.

This clone was recorded once. V is TRBV4-3 and J is TRBJ2-1; weak D call: TRBD1 (6 bases). With 0 bases removed from V and 3 bases from J, the gap between germline ends came to 12 bases. Germline CDR1 is LGHNA and CDR2 is YSLEER. CDR3 length: 16 amino acids. The CDR3 region has the DNA TGCGCCAGCAGCCAAGAACCCGGACAGTACTACAATGAGCAGTTCTTC. Encoded protein: CASSQEPGQYYNEQFF.

This chain joins TRBV5-4 and TRBJ1-2; D possibly corresponds to TRBD1 (5 bases). The germline CDR1 and CDR2 sequences are SGHNT and YYREEE (reference sequence). The V and J ends lost 4 bases and 8 bases respectively, with 18 bases between them. There are 14 residues in the CDR3. The CDR3 bases are TGTGCCAGCAGCGCGACAGACAACTTAAGGGGCTACACCTTC. Protein: CASSATDNLRGYTF.

V gene TRBV2 combines with J gene TRBJ2-7, with 9 bases identical to TRBD2. After removal of 0 bases from V and 11 bases from J, the junction contained 5 bases not matched to a gene. CDR3 length: 13 amino acids. Germline V lookup: CDR1 SNHLY, CDR2 FYNNEI. This chain's CDR3 is CASSEARGGAKYF. As DNA, the CDR3 is TGTGCCAGCAGTGAAGCGCGGGGGGGCGCAAAGTACTTC.

The chain links TRBV7-5 to TRBJ2-5; the table's TRBD2 call for D was not verified on the DNA. TRBV7-5 is shown as a pseudogene. The CDR3 has 15 amino acids. CDR3 sequence reads: CARRIERESQETQYF. CDR3 bases: TGTGCCAGAAGGATAGAGCGGGAGTCCCAAGAGACCCAGTACTTC.

V usage is TRBV4-2 and J usage is TRBJ1-2, with D unclear. The V end lost 0 bases, the J end lost 2 bases, and 10 bases lay between the germline ends. The germline V gene has CDR1 LGHNA and CDR2 YNFKEQ. This CDR3 is built from 15 residues. CDR3 in amino acids: CASSQDAAQNYGYTF. The CDR3 region has the DNA TGTGCCAGCAGCCAAGATGCGGCTCAGAACTATGGCTACACCTTC.

On this clone: Sequence at one end of the junction differs from germline and may be a read error. The chain carries TRBV7-7 and TRBJ2-1; TRBD2 matches at 12 bases. This CDR3 has 18 amino acids. Germline CDR1 and CDR2: SSHAT and FNYEAQ (reference sequence). This CDR3 reads CASSLGRLAGGRYNEQFF. For the CDR3, the DNA is TGTGCTAGCAGCTTAGGGCGTCTAGCGGGAGGGAGGTACAATGAGCAGTTCTTC.

The chain combines TRBV4-3 with TRBJ1-1; D is ambiguous. Trimming took off 4 bases at V and 3 bases at J, with 12 bases between the two ends. There are 14 residues in the CDR3. CDR1 LGHNA and CDR2 YSLEER come from the germline V gene. The CDR3 nucleotides are TGCGCCAGCAGCCTTGAGCGTGCTGACACTGAAGCTTTCTTT. Amino acids: CASSLERADTEAFF.